This T cell receptor (beta chain) derives from a study of shared T cell receptors in the human thymus. CDR3 length: 19 residues. The germline V gene has CDR1 LNHDA and CDR2 SQIVND (reference sequence). With V trimmed by 2 bases and J by 2 bases, 14 bases remained unmatched. Here immunoSEQ multiplex PCR was the method, and the copy in TCRdb shows in-frame clones only, minus some. Of hundreds of thousands of clones listed, about 90% are singletons. This clone occurred a few times. The same specimen was also included in a second study, on human thymus T cells. That work contributes: Corrective surgery for congenital heart defects was being performed on the healthy Finnish infants who were the donors. Resections were taken during corrective heart surgery, and the thymus tissue came from these. Repertoires sampled from thymus and blood appeared biased in V and J gene usage. Related research found strongly overlapping thymic repertoires in unrelated individuals.

The sequenced sample was thymocytes. The rearrangement links TRBV19 to TRBJ1-5; 8 positions match TRBD1. The source of this sequence is a boy under two years old with a congenital heart defect. CDR3 residues: CASSIIGWGTGGCNQPQHF. CDR3 sequence (DNA): TGTGCCAGTAGTATAATAGGGTGGGGGACAGGCGGTTGCAATCAGCCCCAGCATTTT.